Listed below are T cell receptor beta chains from one sample, sequenced in a study of blood T cell repertoires in COVID-19. Data came from immunoSEQ multiplex PCR; TCRdb stores just in-frame clones and leaves some out. The sample yields tens of thousands of clones, 88% seen once. Sequences were obtained from peripheral blood. These receptors were obtained from a human donor in a cohort sampled during active COVID-19. Both conserved end residues are part of each CDR3. The D gene is left open where the match is weak. The listing skips clone size in some rows; elsewhere it reads once, few, many or a size class.

clone_size	j_call	d_call	v_call	cdr3_nt	cdr3_aa
-	TRBJ1-2	-	TRBV21-1	TGTGCCAGCACCCGACAGCCTCAGTTCTATGGCTACACCTTC	CASTRQPQFYGYTF
-	TRBJ2-5	-	TRBV6-1	TGTGCCAGCAGTGAAGGGTTATGGGGCAACCAAGAGACCCAGTACTTC	CASSEGLWGNQETQYF
-	TRBJ2-1	TRBD2	TRBV6-6	TGTGCCAGCAGTCCCACTAGCGGGGGGTATAATGAGCAGTTCTTC	CASSPTSGGYNEQFF
few	TRBJ1-4	TRBD1	TRBV28	TGTGCCAGCAGTCTGGACAGGGCAACTAATGAAAAACTGTTTTTT	CASSLDRATNEKLFF
-	TRBJ1-1	-	TRBV6-2/TRBV6-3	TGTGCCAGCAGCAACCTTCTTAGGGGGGCTTTCTTT	CASSNLLRGAFF
once	TRBJ2-3	TRBD1	TRBV2	TGTGCCAGCACGATGGACAGGGGCGCAGATACGCAGTATTTT	CASTMDRGADTQYF
-	TRBJ1-3	TRBD1	TRBV5-6	TGTGCCAGCAGCACGTTCCGGACAGGCTACTCTGGAAACACCATATATTTT	CASSTFRTGYSGNTIYF
-	TRBJ1-2	TRBD1	TRBV5-1	TGCGCCAGCAGCCGGGACAGGGGCACAAACTATGGCTACACCTTC	CASSRDRGTNYGYTF
-	TRBJ2-2	-	TRBV2	TGTGCCAGCATAATCCAAGGAGGGAACACCGGGGAGCTGTTTTTT	CASIIQGGNTGELFF
-	TRBJ2-2	TRBD1	TRBV2	TGTGCCAGCAAAAGGGACAGAGATACCGGGGAGCTGTTTTTT	CASKRDRDTGELFF
-	TRBJ2-3	TRBD2	TRBV5-1	TGCGCCAGCAGCTTGGGAGCTGGGGGGGGGACAGATACGCAGTATTTT	CASSLGAGGGTDTQYF
once	TRBJ2-3	TRBD2	TRBV7-9	TGTGCCAGCAGGAATCCGGGACTAGTTAAAGATACGCAGTATTTT	CASRNPGLVKDTQYF
-	TRBJ1-4	TRBD1	TRBV7-9	TGTGCCAGCAGCCGACAGGGAAGGTCTAATGAAAAACTGTTTTTT	CASSRQGRSNEKLFF
-	TRBJ1-5	TRBD1	TRBV27	TGTGCCAGCAGGTGGACAGGGAAGGATCAGCCCCAGCATTTT	CASRWTGKDQPQHF
few	TRBJ1-1	-	TRBV20-1	TGCAGTGCTAGTGTGAGGAACACTGAAGCTTTCTTT	CSASVRNTEAFF
once	TRBJ1-4	-	TRBV4-1	TGCGCCAGCAGCCGATCGGCGGGGGTCAGGGCTAATGAAAAACTGTTTTTT	CASSRSAGVRANEKLFF
-	TRBJ2-5	-	TRBV5-1	TGCGCCAGCAGCCGAGGCGGGGACCAAGAGACCCAGTACTTC	CASSRGGDQETQYF
few	TRBJ1-5	TRBD1	TRBV9	TGTGCCAGCGGGGGACAGACCGATCAGCCCCAGCATTTT	CASGGQTDQPQHF
-	TRBJ2-1	-	TRBV2	TGTGCCAGCCGGGCGGGACGTGAGCAGTTCTTC	CASRAGREQFF
-	TRBJ1-2	TRBD1	TRBV19	TGTGCCAGTAGTATGGATGGGACAGGGGGATATGGCTACACCTTC	CASSMDGTGGYGYTF
-	TRBJ2-7	-	TRBV6-6	TGTGCCAGCAGTACCAGGAACGAGCAGTACTTC	CASSTRNEQYF
-	TRBJ2-1	TRBD2	TRBV30	TGTGCCTGGAGTGTACTGGATAGCGGGGCCAACGAGCAGTTCTTC	CAWSVLDSGANEQFF
-	TRBJ2-3	TRBD2	TRBV4-2	TGTGCCAGCAGCCAAGATACTAGCGGGGGGCCAGATACGCAGTATTTT	CASSQDTSGGPDTQYF
-	TRBJ2-7	-	TRBV30	TGTGCCGCGACCCAAACTCCCCTACTATACGAGCAGTACTTC	CAATQTPLLYEQYF
-	TRBJ1-2	-	TRBV28	TGTGCCAGCAGTTTGGGGACATTAGATGGCTACACCTTC	CASSLGTLDGYTF
-	TRBJ2-1	TRBD2	TRBV7-8	TGTGCCAGCAGCCAACTAAACGCCGGTGCTAGCGGGAGGGCCGGACAGTTCTTC	CASSQLNAGASGRAGQFF
-	TRBJ2-1	-	TRBV27	TGTGCCAGCACCGCCCTTAGTGTATCAAGATACAATGAGCAGTTCTTC	CASTALSVSRYNEQFF
-	TRBJ2-1	-	TRBV3-1/TRBV3-2	TGTGCCAGCAGCCAAGATATCGCGACTAGAGGGCAGTTCTTC	CASSQDIATRGQFF
-	TRBJ2-2	TRBD1	TRBV3-1/TRBV3-2	TGTGCCAGCAGCCCCAGGGGGCACACCGGGGAGCTGTTTTTT	CASSPRGHTGELFF
-	TRBJ2-7	-	TRBV11-2	TGTGCCAGCAGGCTCGCGGGGCTCTACGAGCAGTACTTC	CASRLAGLYEQYF
-	TRBJ2-3	TRBD2	TRBV28	TGTGCCAGCAGTCCAAAGCGGGAGGGCAGAGCAGATACGCAGTATTTT	CASSPKREGRADTQYF
-	TRBJ2-7	TRBD1	TRBV7-8	TGTGCCAGCAGCTTTGACAGGGTGGGCGAGCAGTACTTC	CASSFDRVGEQYF
-	TRBJ2-5	-	TRBV9	TGTGCCAGCAGCGTAGTATGGGAGAAACAAGAGACCCAGTACTTC	CASSVVWEKQETQYF
-	TRBJ1-2	TRBD1	TRBV27	TGTGCCAGCAGTTCAACCGGGACAGGGGGTTTTGCTAGAGGCTACACCTTC	CASSSTGTGGFARGYTF
-	TRBJ2-5	TRBD2	TRBV19	TGTGCCAGTAGTATGGGACTAGCGTCCGAGACCCAGTACTTC	CASSMGLASETQYF
-	TRBJ2-3	TRBD2	TRBV6-4	TGTGCCAGCAGTGTCACTAGCGGTCGCACAGATACGCAGTATTTT	CASSVTSGRTDTQYF
-	TRBJ2-6	-	TRBV9	TGTGCCAGCAGCGAGGGGGATACCTCTGGGGCCAACGTCCTGACTTTC	CASSEGDTSGANVLTF
-	TRBJ2-7	TRBD2	TRBV9	TGTGCCAGCAGCGAAAGTAGCGGGGGAACCTACGAGCAGTACTTC	CASSESSGGTYEQYF
-	TRBJ2-7	-	TRBV7-6	TGTGCCAGCAGCAACCCCGGTGGACCAGGGAACTCCTACGAGCAGTACTTC	CASSNPGGPGNSYEQYF
once	TRBJ2-7	-	TRBV5-1	TGCGCCAGCAGCTTGACAGGGCGAGTCCCCTACGAGCAGTACTTC	CASSLTGRVPYEQYF
-	TRBJ2-3	-	TRBV7-3	TGTGCCAGCAGCTCCACTAGATTCAGCACAGATACGCAGTATTTT	CASSSTRFSTDTQYF
-	TRBJ1-3	-	TRBV6-4	TGTGCCAGCAGCCCGGGACAAGGGGAGGGCACCATATATTTT	CASSPGQGEGTIYF
-	TRBJ1-2	TRBD1	TRBV30	TGTGCCTGGGGCAGGGGGCCGGCTAACTATGGCTACACCTTC	CAWGRGPANYGYTF